This TCR beta chain was profiled in a study of blood T cell repertoires in COVID-19. V lost 3 bases and J 3 bases, leaving 6 bases between the germline ends. Per germline, CDR1 SQVTM and CDR2 ANQGSEA. CDR3 length: 12 residues. Only in-frame clones appear in the TCRdb table, and some are missing; sequencing was by immunoSEQ multiplex PCR. Here the sample spans more than 95,000 clones, 65% to 90% being singletons. Sequenced input: peripheral blood. This chain uses TRBV29-1 with TRBJ2-1; D uncertain. This TCR was recovered from a man in his 60s with acute or convalescent COVID-19. CDR3 loop: CSVDFHYNEQFF. CDR3 DNA sequence: TGCAGCGTTGATTTCCACTACAATGAGCAGTTCTTC.